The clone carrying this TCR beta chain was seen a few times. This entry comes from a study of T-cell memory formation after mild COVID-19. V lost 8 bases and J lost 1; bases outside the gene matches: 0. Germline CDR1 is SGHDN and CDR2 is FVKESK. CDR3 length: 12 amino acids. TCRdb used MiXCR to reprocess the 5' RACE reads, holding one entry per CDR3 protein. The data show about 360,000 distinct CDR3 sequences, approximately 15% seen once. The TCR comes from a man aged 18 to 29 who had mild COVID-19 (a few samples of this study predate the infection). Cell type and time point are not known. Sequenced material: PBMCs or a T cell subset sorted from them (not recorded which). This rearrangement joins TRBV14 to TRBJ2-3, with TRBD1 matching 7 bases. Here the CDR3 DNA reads TGTGCCAGCGGACAGGGCACAGATACGCAGTATTTT. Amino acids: CASGQGTDTQYF.